This TCR beta chain was obtained from a study of blood T cell repertoires in COVID-19 (dated by TCRdb to the early 2020s). About the full investigation: Samples covering the acute and convalescent phases of COVID-19 were provided by collaborators in the United States, Italy and Spain. The prospective study material was composed of cDNA or gDNA derived from T cells, B-cell-depleted T cells, or PBMCs. The repertoires were released in a freely available public database intended as a resource for research on the immune response to SARS-CoV-2. Sample metadata almost always included a de-identified subject ID, COVID-19 status, age in years and sex. Samples came from the ongoing ImmuneRACE study (first 160 participants) plus 1,254 subjects from 6 global collaborators. Subjects who had been exposed to COVID-19, were actively infected with it, or had recovered from it provided the deeply sampled blood TCRbeta repertoires that made up the dataset. Where available, HLA class I and class II types were taken from metadata supplied by the sample provider and were not determined by assay-based typing. Overall results and qualifications from the work: The amount of clinical and demographic metadata varied by source and participant and was provided uncurated.

Collaborating institutions collected whole blood in K2EDTA tubes following their own protocols. Collaborator samples were shipped for TCRbeta analysis as frozen whole blood, isolated PBMCs, or DNA extracted from either sample type. From the cysteine through the phenylalanine, the CDR3 covers 15 amino acids. Here the CDR3 DNA is all that survives: 45 bases in frame from base 1. Trimming costs V 1 base and J 4 bases, and their ends lie 13 bases apart. CDR1 and CDR2 (LGHNA, YSLEER) derive from the germline V gene. TCRbeta CDR3 regions were amplified from genomic DNA using the immunoSEQ Assay, a bias-controlled multiplex PCR. Per the original workflow: The number of nucleated cells in each sample was estimated from the amplification of reference gene primers within the assay. To quantify the absolute abundance of each unique TCRbeta CDR3 rearrangement, sequence reads were collapsed and filtered. For each sample, productive Simpson clonality was calculated as the square root of Simpson's diversity index over productive rearrangements. Held by TCRdb, this immuneACCESS table contains in-frame sequences only and omits some clones. Under half of the omission traces to an unresolved V gene where checked; the cause of the rest is unknown. The DNA gave D and trimming, while V, J and clone size come from that table. Within this sample are around 80,000 clones, with 82% of them counted one time only. About 10% of the sample rests with the top ten.

A word on this clone: The antigen this receptor binds is unknown. No qualities accompany the bases; no much larger clone lies one base away.

Sample: peripheral blood. Recombination linked TRBV4-3 to TRBJ1-1; the D gene cannot be named for sure. The receptor was derived from a man aged 60 to 69 with acute or convalescent COVID-19. In nucleotides, the sequence is TGCGCCAGCAGCCAAGGGGCAGGAACGGCCACTGAAGCTTTCTTT. The resulting protein is CASSQGAGTATEAFF.